The 24 T cell receptor beta chains reported below all come from one sample, sequenced in a study of T cell responses to AZD1222 COVID-19 vaccine (dated by TCRdb to about 2021). The library relied on the immunoSEQ multiplex PCR assay. As stored in TCRdb, this immuneACCESS dataset retains in-frame rearrangements with V and J assigned. A fraction of the clones does not appear; measured against another copy, unresolved V genes explain less than half of the discrepancy, and the remainder lacks a known reason. A total of fewer than 100,000 clones appear in this sample, 90% of them only once. The ten most abundant clones make up about 1.3% of the sample. The time point tag for this specimen amounts to: about 28 days (+/-7) after the second vaccine dose. Here the sequenced sample was peripheral blood, taken 28 days after the second AZD1222 dose. These receptors were obtained from an adult who received the AZD1222 COVID-19 vaccine.

This clone appeared a single time. The chain is built from TRBV27 and TRBJ2-7, with TRBD1 matching 7 bases. This CDR3 region has 14 residues. The J segment lost 2 bases and the V segment lost 3 bases, leaving 4 bases of the junction unmatched. Germline V gene lookup returns CDR1 MNHEY and CDR2 SMNVEV (reference sequence). The DNA for the CDR3 is TGTGCCAGCAGTTTTAAGACAGGGACCTACGAGCAGTACTTC. Residues: CASSFKTGTYEQYF.

V and J are TRBV9 and TRBJ1-2; perhaps TRBD1 as D (5 bases). This CDR3 has 14 residues. With 4 bases removed from V and 1 base from J, the gap between germline ends came to 11 bases. The germline CDR1 and CDR2 sequences are SGDLS and YYNGEE. The CDR3 region has the DNA TGTGCCAGCAGCCCGGGACGGAGTAACTATGGCTACACCTTC. Protein product: CASSPGRSNYGYTF. Combining the CDR3 with reference TRBV9 and TRBJ1-2 gives the whole variable domain DSGVTQTPKHLITATGQRVTLRCSPRSGDLSVYWYQQSLDQGLQFLIQYYNGEERAKGNILERFSAQQFPDLHSELNLSSLELGDSALYFCASSPGRSNYGYTFGSGTRLTVV.

The chain uses TRBV28 and TRBJ1-1; D remains unclear. The CDR3 length is 12 residues. Germline V gene data show CDR1 as MDHEN and CDR2 as SYDVKM. Deletions cut 7 bases from V and 2 bases from J, with 8 bases between. CDR3: CASTDVNTEAFF. The DNA for the CDR3 is TGTGCCAGCACCGACGTAAACACTGAAGCTTTCTTT.

In this sample, this clone turned up once. The chain is built from TRBV5-1 and TRBJ2-4; 8 bases match TRBD1. The V gene end was trimmed by 2 bases and the J gene end by 8 bases; junction bases not matched to a gene: 6. This CDR3 spans 14 amino acids. The germline CDR1 and CDR2 sequences are SGHRS and YFSETQ. The CDR3 nucleotides are TGCGCCAGCAGCTTCGGGACAGGCAGGGACATTCAGTACTTC. Translated: CASSFGTGRDIQYF. The full variable domain, in which reference TRBV5-1 and TRBJ2-4 provide the parts outside the CDR3, is KAGVTQTPRYLIKTRGQQVTLSCSPISGHRSVSWYQQTPGQGLQFLFEYFSETQRNKGNFPGRFSGRQFSNSRSEMNVSTLELGDSALYLCASSFGTGRDIQYFGAGTRLSVL.

V is TRBV4-3 and J is TRBJ2-3; 9 bases match TRBD1. V gave up 5 bases and J gave up 1 base; unmatched junction bases: 7. CDR1 is LGHNA, CDR2 YSLEER, per germline. The CDR3 covers 16 residues. Here the CDR3 DNA reads TGCGCCAGCAGCGGCAGCCGGGACAGGGGCACAGATACGCAGTATTTT. It yields the protein CASSGSRDRGTDTQYF.

This chain links TRBV2 with TRBJ1-5, with 9 bases identical to TRBD1. In germline, CDR1 is SNHLY, CDR2 FYNNEI. The CDR3 is 14 amino acids. Trimming at V came to 4 bases and at J to 5 bases, leaving 3 bases not matched to a gene. The CDR3 DNA sequence: TGTGCCAGCAGTGGGGGACAGGGTCATCAGCCCCAGCATTTT. Its protein product is CASSGGQGHQPQHF.

CDR3: CASSLPGSVYELFF. The CDR3 nucleotides are TGTGCCAGCAGTTTACCTGGGTCAGTCTACGAACTGTTTTTT. This chain links TRBV28 with TRBJ1-4; D unresolved. Trimming left V 2 bases short and J 12 bases short, with 16 bases between. Germline values: CDR1 MDHEN, CDR2 SYDVKM. The CDR3 covers 14 residues.

V usage is TRBV7-8 and J usage is TRBJ2-7, with D unresolved. CDR1 and CDR2 (germline): SGHVS, FQNEAQ. This CDR3 is 14 amino acids long. The V end was cut by 0 bases, the J end by 0 bases, with 6 bases between. CDR3 DNA: TGTGCCAGCAGCTTAGCACAGTACTCCTACGAGCAGTACTTC. It codes for CASSLAQYSYEQYF.

The chain recombines TRBV2 with TRBJ2-7; TRBD1 matches 8 bases. This CDR3 has 16 amino acids. Looked up from germline, CDR1 is SNHLY and CDR2 is FYNNEI. The V gene end was trimmed by 6 bases and the J gene end by 2 bases; junction bases not matched to a gene: 12. The CDR3 sequence: CASRSRRDRRPYEQYF. In DNA, the CDR3 is TGTGCCAGCAGATCCCGCCGGGACAGGCGTCCCTACGAGCAGTACTTC.

The J gene is TRBJ2-2, the V gene TRBV19; 7 nucleotides line up with TRBD1. The CDR3 spans 13 residues. J lost 4 bases, V lost 9 bases, and 5 bases had no gene match. The germline V gene has CDR1 LNHDA and CDR2 SQIVND (reference sequence). CDR3 bases: TGTGCCAGCCGACAGGGTGGCACCGGGGAGCTGTTTTTT. It encodes CASRQGGTGELFF. The full variable domain, its missing parts supplied by reference TRBV19 and TRBJ2-2, is DGGITQSPKYLFRKEGQNVTLSCEQNLNHDAMYWYRQDPGQGLRLIYYSQIVNDFQKGDIAEGYSVSREKKESFPLTVTSAQKNPTAFYLCASRQGGTGELFFGEGSRLTVL.

The V call is TRBV5-1, the J call TRBJ2-7; D is tentatively TRBD1 or TRBD2 (5 bases each). This CDR3 is built from 14 residues. Germline V gene data show CDR1 as SGHRS and CDR2 as YFSETQ. Trimming removed 3 bases from V and 2 bases from J, with 12 bases in between. CDR3: CASSSGTETYEQYF. DNA for the CDR3: TGCGCCAGCAGCTCCGGGACGGAGACCTACGAGCAGTACTTC.

The V gene is TRBV7-8, the J gene TRBJ1-4, with D unclear. The CDR3 extends over 13 amino acids. V shed 1 base and J shed 6 bases, with 6 bases lying between them. The germline V gene encodes CDR1 SGHVS and CDR2 FQNEAQ. CDR3 nucleotide sequence: TGTGCCAGCAGCTTAGTTTGGGATGAAAAACTGTTTTTT. Protein: CASSLVWDEKLFF.

This sequence joins TRBV7-2 and TRBJ1-5, with TRBD1 matching over 9 bases. Unmatched junction bases numbered 6, after V lost 3 bases and J lost 6 bases. Germline assignment: CDR1 SGHTA and CDR2 FQGNSA. CDR3 size: 15 residues. CDR3 region: CASSLGQGGSQPQHF. CDR3 nucleotides: TGTGCCAGCAGCTTGGGACAGGGAGGTTCTCAGCCCCAGCATTTT.

The genes are TRBV20-1 and TRBJ1-2; no definite D call. The V gene's germline CDR1 is DFQATT and CDR2 SNEGSKA (reference sequence). The V gene lost 6 bases and the J gene lost 8 bases, with 13 bases spanning the gap. CDR3 length: 11 residues. The CDR3 DNA reads TGCAGTGCGCACTTAATGGGGGGCTACACCTTC. It translates to CSAHLMGGYTF.

The rearrangement joins TRBV5-6 to TRBJ1-2; TRBD1 might be the D (6 bases). Germline V gene lookup returns CDR1 SGHDT and CDR2 YYEEEE. V was trimmed by 5 bases and J by 4 bases, leaving 15 bases between them. The CDR3 sequence is 14 residues long. The CDR3 nucleotides read TGTGCCAGCAGGGATCAGGGGTTGAGCTATGGCTACACCTTC. Its protein product is CASRDQGLSYGYTF.

This clone was observed once. V gene TRBV12-3 or TRBV12-4 combines with J gene TRBJ1-2; D remains ambiguous. Trimming cost V 5 bases and J 4 bases, with 8 bases left between them. The CDR3 runs 12 residues. CDR3 bases: TGTGCCAGCAGTCCAGGAGCCTATGGCTACACCTTC. It specifies CASSPGAYGYTF.

The chain carries TRBV4-3 and TRBJ1-1, with D possibly being TRBD1 (5 bases). V lost 1 base and J lost 0, with 15 bases in between. This CDR3 is built from 17 residues. The germline V gene encodes CDR1 LGHNA and CDR2 YSLEER. The CDR3 DNA sequence: TGCGCCAGCAGCCAAGGCGGTAAGGGGACTATGAACACTGAAGCTTTCTTT. This sequence encodes CASSQGGKGTMNTEAFF.

This clone appeared once. The rearrangement uses TRBV10-3 and TRBJ2-6; 7 positions match TRBD1. V shed 3 bases and J 3 bases; nucleotides not matched to a gene: 5. CDR3 length equals 16 residues. The V gene's germline CDR1 is ENHRY and CDR2 SYGVKD. This CDR3 is CAISDTGVLGANVLTF. CDR3 DNA: TGTGCCATCAGTGACACAGGGGTTCTTGGGGCCAACGTCCTGACTTTC.

This chain connects TRBV12-3 or TRBV12-4 to TRBJ1-5, with D unresolved. The CDR3 consists of 13 residues. Trimming shortened V by 1 base and J by 5 bases, and 6 bases separated the two germline ends. CDR3 nucleotide sequence: TGTGCCAGCAGTTTAGGGGCGGATCAGCCCCAGCATTTT. Protein sequence: CASSLGADQPQHF.

The chain uses TRBV27 and TRBJ2-7; D perhaps matches TRBD2 (6 bases). The germline CDR1 and CDR2 sequences are MNHEY and SMNVEV (reference sequence). Between the trimmed V and J ends, which lost 3 bases and 4 bases, there was a span of 10 bases. The CDR3 is 13 residues long. CDR3 residues: CASSLGLRYEQYF. CDR3 DNA: TGTGCCAGCAGTTTGGGACTGCGATACGAGCAGTACTTC.

CDR3 protein: CSVEDRQGGRGYTF. CDR3 DNA sequence: TGCAGCGTTGAAGATCGACAGGGAGGTCGTGGCTACACCTTC. The gene calls are TRBV29-1 and TRBJ1-2; 7 bases line up with TRBD1. This CDR3 spans 14 amino acids. J lost 7 bases, V lost 0 bases, and 8 bases had no gene match. CDR1 is SQVTM and CDR2 is ANQGSEA in the germline V gene.

The J gene is TRBJ2-2, the V gene TRBV7-9; 7 bases map to TRBD1. V lost 5 bases and J lost 5; bases outside the gene matches: 8. Per the germline V gene, CDR1 is SEHNR and CDR2 is FQNEAQ (reference sequence). The CDR3 runs to 15 residues. The CDR3 protein is CASSPRTGQTGELFF. In DNA form, the CDR3 reads TGTGCCAGCAGCCCCCGGACAGGACAGACCGGGGAGCTGTTTTTT.

The rearrangement uses TRBV15 and TRBJ2-7; D perhaps matches TRBD1 (6 bases). CDR3 size: 15 residues. Trimming took off 1 base at V and 3 bases at J, with 13 bases between the two ends. Germline V gives CDR1 LNHNV, CDR2 YYDKDF (reference sequence). As DNA, the CDR3 is TGTGCCACCAGCAGAGCAGGGGTACCCAACTACGAGCAGTACTTC. Protein product: CATSRAGVPNYEQYF.

The chain employs TRBV7-6 and TRBJ1-1, with TRBD1 matching over 8 bases. V shed 3 bases and J 0 bases; nucleotides not matched to a gene: 9. There are 17 residues in the CDR3. The germline gives CDR1 SGHVS, CDR2 FNYEAQ. The CDR3 reads CASSFGQGAPLNTEAFF. CDR3 coding DNA: TGTGCCAGCAGCTTTGGGCAGGGGGCCCCACTGAACACTGAAGCTTTCTTT. The full variable domain, its missing parts supplied by reference TRBV7-6 and TRBJ1-1, is GAGVSQSPRYKVTKRGQDVALRCDPISGHVSLYWYRQALGQGPEFLTYFNYEAQQDKSGLPNDRFSAERPEGSISTLTIQRTEQRDSAMYRCASSFGQGAPLNTEAFFGQGTRLTVV.